By share, the clone carrying this T cell receptor beta chain ranks as medium-sized (0.01 to 0.1%). No antigen is known for it. Broader study findings: Tumor Treg TCRs overlapped most with tumor naive CD4+ cells.

The CDR3 covers 14 residues. The ends were cut back, 2 bases at V and 8 bases at J, with 15 bases in the middle. The TRBV12-4/TRBJ1-2 clonotypes were amplified using barcode primers with ligated adaptors. TCRdb redid the calling of the multiplex PCR reads with MiXCR, one entry per CDR3 protein. The table includes about 1,300 distinct CDR3 sequences, around a fifth detected once. The chain uses TRBV12-3 or TRBV12-4 and TRBJ1-2; D is perhaps TRBD1 (5 bases). The sample consisted of naive CD4+ T cells sorted from blood. Subset defined: naive CD4+ T cells, CD4+CD45RA+CD25-. The clonotype comes from a female donor with breast cancer. The chain's CDR3 is CASSLLGGVSGYTF. The CDR3 DNA reads as TGTGCCAGCAGTTTATTGGGAGGGGTCAGCGGCTACACCTTC.